The 25 T cell receptor beta chains below all came from one sample that was sequenced in a study of cytotoxic CD8 clonotypes in ibrutinib-treated CLL. Clones were sequenced by immunoSEQ multiplex PCR, and TCRdb holds only the in-frame ones, with some missing. The sample consists of some 150,000 clones, 77% of them appearing once. Specimen: PBMCs, collected after 12 months of ibrutinib treatment. These receptors were collected from a human donor with chronic lymphocytic leukemia.

The count of this clone is one. The DNA is left out, because the CDR3 cannot be placed on it with certainty; the CDR3 is given as TCRdb lists it. V and J are TRBV21-1 and TRBJ1-5. TRBV21-1 corresponds to a pseudogene. Counting both end residues, the CDR3 totals 16 amino acids. The CDR3 sequence: CASTPWGGGNNQPQHF.

V gene TRBV18 combines with J gene TRBJ2-7; 7 positions agree with TRBD2. The CDR3 runs to 12 residues. Trimming at V came to 6 bases and at J to 7 bases, leaving 6 bases not matched to a gene. The germline V gene has CDR1 KGHSH and CDR2 LQKENI. CDR3 in DNA: TGTGCCAGCTCGGAGCGGGGAGGGGAGCAGTACTTC. This codes for CASSERGGEQYF.

The chain recombines TRBV5-6 with TRBJ2-3; 9 positions agree with TRBD2. Trimming took 0 bases from V and 4 from J; bases not matched to a gene: 12. The CDR3 covers 18 residues. Germline CDR1 SGHDT, CDR2 YYEEEE. CDR3 in amino acids: CASSLVGGRAGFSDTQYF. CDR3 coding DNA: TGTGCCAGCAGCTTGGTTGGCGGGAGGGCCGGTTTCTCAGATACGCAGTATTTT.

This clone came up many times. The chain recombines TRBV21-1 with TRBJ1-5. TRBV21-1 is noted as a pseudogene. The CDR3 is 16 residues long. In nucleotides, the CDR3 is TGTGCCAGCAGCAAAGGTCGTGGAAGAAGCATTCAGCCCCAGCATTTT. Encoded protein: CASSKGRGRSIQPQHF.

This chain uses TRBV29-1 with TRBJ2-7; tentative D call: TRBD1 (6 bases). V dropped 5 bases and J dropped 3 bases, with 8 bases sitting between them. The CDR3 runs to 11 residues. The germline CDR1 and CDR2 sequences are SQVTM and ANQGSEA. The CDR3 region is CSVSDSYEQYF. The CDR3 DNA follows: TGCAGCGTTTCGGACAGCTACGAGCAGTACTTC.

This clone was recorded once. The chain employs TRBV30 and TRBJ2-7; D not certain. Germline lookup yields CDR1 GTSNPN and CDR2 SVGIG (reference sequence). The CDR3 is 13 residues long. V shed 0 bases and J shed 2 bases, with 8 bases lying between them. CDR3 DNA: TGTGCCTGGAGTGTCTCCGAGGCCTACGAGCAGTACTTC. Encoded protein: CAWSVSEAYEQYF. Variable domain in full (rest from reference TRBV30 and TRBJ2-7): SQTIHQWPATLVQPVGSPLSLECTVEGTSNPNLYWYRQAAGRGLQLLFYSVGIGQISSEVPQNLSASRPQDRQFILSSKKLLLSDSGFYLCAWSVSEAYEQYFGPGTRLTVT.

This chain connects TRBV6-1 to TRBJ2-7; D is perhaps TRBD1 (7 bases). Germline V gene data show CDR1 as MNHNS and CDR2 as SASEGT. The germline V and J ends were trimmed by 1 base and 5 bases, with 15 bases remaining between them. The CDR3 consists of 15 residues. Here the CDR3 DNA reads TGTGCCAGCAGTGAAGGTTGGAGGGGGCAGGACGAGCAGTACTTC. Protein sequence: CASSEGWRGQDEQYF.

This clone was counted between two and nine times. This sequence joins TRBV27 and TRBJ2-2, with 8 nucleotides matching TRBD1. Germline V lookup: CDR1 MNHEY, CDR2 SMNVEV (reference sequence). The V and J ends lost 5 bases and 6 bases, in that order; junction bases with no gene match: 5. The CDR3 has 14 amino acids. CDR3 sequence reads: CASSPRTGSGELFF. The CDR3 nucleotides are TGTGCCAGCAGTCCACGGACAGGGTCCGGGGAGCTGTTTTTT.

The rearrangement joins TRBV4-1 to TRBJ2-7; D may be TRBD1 or TRBD2 (6 bases each). Germline V lookup: CDR1 MGHRA, CDR2 YSYEKL. The V gene lost 4 bases and the J gene lost 2 bases, with 18 bases spanning the gap. This CDR3 has 16 amino acids. This CDR3 is CASSRASGGQTYEQYF. The CDR3 bases are TGCGCCAGCAGCCGGGCGAGTGGGGGGCAGACCTACGAGCAGTACTTC.

The rearrangement joins TRBV6-5 to TRBJ2-7; the D call may be TRBD1 or TRBD2 (5 bases each). V was shortened by 4 bases and J by 0 bases, with 13 bases between the two germline ends. This CDR3 has 15 residues. The germline gives CDR1 MNHEY, CDR2 SVGAGI. CDR3 bases: TGTGCCAGCAGTTTTTCGGGGCCAGCCTCCTACGAGCAGTACTTC. This gives the protein CASSFSGPASYEQYF.

V and J are TRBV5-4 and TRBJ1-2, with D possibly TRBD1 on 5 matching bases. V was cut by 0 bases and J by 13 bases, with 10 bases left in between. CDR1 is SGHNT and CDR2 is YYREEE in the germline V gene (reference sequence). The CDR3 consists of 11 residues. The CDR3 reads CASSLAGLSTF. CDR3 in DNA: TGTGCCAGCAGCTTGGCAGGGTTAAGCACCTTC.

This rearrangement joins TRBV2 to TRBJ2-5; unclear D gene. V lost 4 bases to trimming and J lost 2 bases, with 11 bases between them. CDR3 length equals 14 residues. Germline V gene lookup returns CDR1 SNHLY and CDR2 FYNNEI. The CDR3 sequence is CASSVEAVQETQYF. Here the CDR3 DNA reads TGTGCCAGCAGTGTTGAGGCAGTACAAGAGACCCAGTACTTC. The full variable domain, with the rest looked up from reference TRBV2 and TRBJ2-5, is EPEVTQTPSHQVTQMGQEVILRCVPISNHLYFYWYRQILGQKVEFLVSFYNNEISEKSEIFDDQFSVERPDGSNFTLKIRSTKLEDSAMYFCASSVEAVQETQYFGPGTRLLVL.

The rearrangement joins TRBV7-2 to TRBJ2-7; the D gene is possibly TRBD1 (5 bases). V gave up 1 base and J gave up 0 bases, with 10 bases separating them. Germline lookup yields CDR1 SGHTA and CDR2 FQGNSA. The CDR3 is 15 amino acids. As DNA, the CDR3 is TGTGCCAGCAGCTTAGACCAGGGTCTCTCCTACGAGCAGTACTTC. This sequence encodes CASSLDQGLSYEQYF.

This sequence joins TRBV5-1 and TRBJ1-2; possible D gene TRBD1, 6 bases. CDR1 is SGHRS and CDR2 is YFSETQ in the germline V gene. The V end lost 3 bases, the J end lost 4 bases, and 16 bases lay between the germline ends. The length of the CDR3 is 15 residues. This CDR3 is CASSYRTENFYGYTF. The DNA of the CDR3 is TGCGCCAGCAGCTACCGGACAGAAAACTTCTATGGCTACACCTTC.

This chain links TRBV11-3 with TRBJ2-7, with D possibly matching TRBD1 (6 bases). Germline V lookup: CDR1 SGHNT, CDR2 YENEEA. V gave up 1 base and J gave up 5 bases, with 12 bases separating them. This CDR3 comprises 14 residues. For the CDR3, the DNA is TGTGCCAGCAGCTTAGGCCAGGGGATGGACGAGCAGTACTTC. This sequence encodes CASSLGQGMDEQYF. The complete variable domain, with remaining parts taken from reference TRBV11-3 and TRBJ2-7, reads EAGVVQSPRYKIIEKKQPVAFWCNPISGHNTLYWYLQNLGQGPELLIRYENEEAVDDSQLPKDRFSAERLKGVDSTLKIQPAELGDSAVYLCASSLGQGMDEQYFGPGTRLTVT.

This clone was recorded a few times. The junction does not match germline at one end; this may be a read error. The V and J genes are TRBV6-5 and TRBJ1-3; D uncertain. The CDR3 is 13 residues long. Per the germline V gene, CDR1 is MNHEY and CDR2 is SVGAGI. CDR3 protein: CASSYRNPGDSVF. The CDR3 DNA is TGTGCCAGCAGTTACCGGAACCCCGGGGATTCGGTTTTT.

The gene calls are TRBV5-6 and TRBJ1-3; perhaps TRBD1 as D (5 bases). V lost 4 bases and J 4 bases, leaving 12 bases between the germline ends. This CDR3 has 14 amino acids. The germline V gene encodes CDR1 SGHDT and CDR2 YYEEEE. DNA for the CDR3: TGTGCCAGCAGCCAGGGACCAGGAGGAAACACCATATATTTT. The encoded protein is CASSQGPGGNTIYF.

The gene calls are TRBV6-5 and TRBJ1-2, with D possibly matching TRBD1 (5 bases). In germline, CDR1 is MNHEY, CDR2 SVGAGI. The CDR3 is 14 residues long. V shed 6 bases and J shed 5 bases, with 16 bases lying between them. CDR3 in DNA: TGTGCCAGCAGCGATGGTCTCTGGGGGTATGGCTACACCTTC. It encodes CASSDGLWGYGYTF.

The J gene is TRBJ1-3, the V gene TRBV19, with 9 bases matching TRBD1. V shed 3 bases, J shed 5 bases, and the junction held 5 bases outside the gene matches. The CDR3 spans 15 residues. CDR1 and CDR2 (germline): LNHDA, SQIVND (reference sequence). DNA of the CDR3: TGTGCCAGTAGTATGGGACAGGGAGTACGAAACACCATATATTTT. Protein product: CASSMGQGVRNTIYF.

The rearrangement uses TRBV11-2 and TRBJ2-7; TRBD1 agrees at 7 bases. This CDR3 comprises 14 residues. The germline gives CDR1 SGHAT, CDR2 FQNNGV. Trimming removed 1 base from V and 2 bases from J; junction bases left unmatched: 2. The CDR3 sequence is CASSLVGTAYEQYF. The CDR3 DNA follows: TGTGCCAGCAGCTTAGTCGGGACAGCCTACGAGCAGTACTTC.

The CDR3 DNA sequence: TGTGCCAGCTCCGTAGGGGGGGCGTATGGCTACACCTTC. Protein: CASSVGGAYGYTF. This chain links TRBV7-2 with TRBJ1-2; TRBD1 is a possible D gene (6 bases). CDR1 SGHTA and CDR2 FQGNSA come from the germline V gene. The CDR3 spans 13 residues. V lost 8 bases and J 5 bases, leaving 15 bases between the germline ends.

The chain links TRBV28 to TRBJ2-1, with 11 bases aligning to TRBD1. This CDR3 has 18 residues. V dropped 1 base and J dropped 4; count of bases not matched to a gene: 9. CDR1 and CDR2 from the germline V gene are MDHEN and SYDVKM. The CDR3, as DNA: TGTGCCAGCAGTTTATTAGGTAGGACAGGGGGCTCTTACAATGAGCAGTTCTTC. Translating gives CASSLLGRTGGSYNEQFF. The variable domain in full, completed from reference TRBV28 and TRBJ2-1, reads DVKVTQSSRYLVKRTGEKVFLECVQDMDHENMFWYRQDPGLGLRLIYFSYDVKMKEKGDIPEGYSVSREKKERFSLILESASTNQTSMYLCASSLLGRTGGSYNEQFFGPGTRLTVL.

The rearrangement uses TRBV11-3 and TRBJ2-5, with 7 bases that match TRBD1. CDR1 and CDR2 from the germline V gene are SGHNT and YENEEA. The CDR3 has 13 amino acids. Trimming at V came to 1 base and at J to 4 bases, leaving 0 bases not matched to a gene. The CDR3 sequence is CASSLGQGETQYF. CDR3 bases: TGTGCCAGCAGCTTAGGACAGGGAGAGACCCAGTACTTC. Full variable domain (outside the CDR3, taken from reference TRBV11-3 and TRBJ2-5): EAGVVQSPRYKIIEKKQPVAFWCNPISGHNTLYWYLQNLGQGPELLIRYENEEAVDDSQLPKDRFSAERLKGVDSTLKIQPAELGDSAVYLCASSLGQGETQYFGPGTRLLVL.

This chain connects TRBV6-5 to TRBJ2-3; TRBD2 is a possible D gene (6 bases). Trimming shortened V by 6 bases and J by 4 bases, and 11 bases separated the two germline ends. Germline CDR1 and CDR2: MNHEY and SVGAGI. The CDR3 is 13 amino acids. CDR3 protein: CASRSGVADTQYF. CDR3 nucleotide sequence: TGTGCCAGCAGGTCGGGGGTGGCAGATACGCAGTATTTT.

There are a few counts of this clone. CDR3 loop: CASSPPFGQPNTGELFF. Written as DNA, the CDR3 is TGTGCCAGCTCACCACCCTTCGGACAGCCGAACACCGGGGAGCTGTTTTTT. V and J are TRBV18 and TRBJ2-2; TRBD1 is a possible D gene (6 bases). V was trimmed by 0 bases and J by 0 bases, leaving 11 bases between them. This CDR3 region has 17 residues. Germline V gives CDR1 KGHSH, CDR2 LQKENI.